This T cell receptor (beta chain) was recorded in a study of blood T cell repertoires in COVID-19. The CDR3 runs 14 residues. The J segment lost 2 bases and the V segment lost 5 bases, leaving 5 bases of the junction unmatched. Germline CDR1 LNHDA, CDR2 SQIVND (reference sequence). The repertoire was sequenced with immunoSEQ multiplex PCR; TCRdb's copy has only in-frame clones and lacks some. The table includes roughly 64,000 clones, more than 65% detected once. Input material: peripheral blood. The source of this sequence is a human donor in a cohort sampled during active COVID-19. The V and J genes are TRBV19 and TRBJ1-2, with 7 bases matching TRBD1. Written as DNA, the CDR3 is TGTGCCAGTAGTTCCGGGACAGTGAACTATGGCTACACCTTC. Its protein product is CASSSGTVNYGYTF.